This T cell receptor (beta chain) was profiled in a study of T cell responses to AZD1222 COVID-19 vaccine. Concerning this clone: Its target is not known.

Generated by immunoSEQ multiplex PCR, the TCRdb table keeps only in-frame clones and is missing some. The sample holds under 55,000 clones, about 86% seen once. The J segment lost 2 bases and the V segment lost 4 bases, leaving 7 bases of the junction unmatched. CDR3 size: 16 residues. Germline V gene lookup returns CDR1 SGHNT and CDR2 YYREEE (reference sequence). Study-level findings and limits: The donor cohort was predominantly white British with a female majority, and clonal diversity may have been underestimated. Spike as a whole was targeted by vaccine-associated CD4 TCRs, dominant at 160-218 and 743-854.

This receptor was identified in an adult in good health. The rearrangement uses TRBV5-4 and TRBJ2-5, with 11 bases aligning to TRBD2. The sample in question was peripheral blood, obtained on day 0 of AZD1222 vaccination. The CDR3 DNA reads TGTGCCAGCAGCCCCCCGGGACTAGCGGATCAAGAGACCCAGTACTTC. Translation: CASSPPGLADQETQYF. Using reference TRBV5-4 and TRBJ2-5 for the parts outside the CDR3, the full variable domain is ETGVTQSPTHLIKTRGQQVTLRCSSQSGHNTVSWYQQALGQGPQFIFQYYREEENGRGNFPPRFSGLQFPNYSSELNVNALELDDSALYLCASSPPGLADQETQYFGPGTRLLVL.